This T cell receptor (beta chain) emerged from a study of T cell changes during pregnancy in multiple sclerosis (dated by TCRdb to the late 2010s). For context, the study as a whole: In women with multiple sclerosis, the researchers looked at how the T cell repertoire shifted as pregnancy progressed.

Comment on this clone: This receptor's antigen is unknown. No per-base quality is available; no much larger clone lies one base away.

The receptor library was made with the immunoSEQ multiplex PCR assay. The source is immuneACCESS, and TCRdb retained only in-frame sequences with V and J called. Part of the clones is not carried over; for the studies checked, unresolved V genes explain less than half of this, and the remainder is unexplained. The sample table contains tens of thousands of clones; only one count was recorded for 75% to 95% of them. Around 1.8% of the sample goes to the ten largest clones. V is cut back by 0 bases and J by 4 bases, with 6 bases in the junction unmatched. Reading from cysteine to phenylalanine, the CDR3 counts 16 amino acids. Only the CDR3 part of the read is kept: 48 bases, read in frame from the first base. The germline V gene (reference sequence) provides CDR1 SGHKS and CDR2 YYEKEE.

This sequence originates from a female donor in good health, enrolled as a control in a pregnancy study. The chain employs TRBV5-5 and TRBJ2-3, with 9 central nucleotides matching TRBD2. The sample was CD4+ T cells from peripheral blood mononuclear cells, taken after pregnancy. At the DNA level, the sequence is TGTGCCAGCAGCTTGGGAGTGCGGGGGGGGGCAGATACGCAGTATTTT. It encodes CASSLGVRGGADTQYF.